Each of the 14 T cell receptor beta chains below was sequenced from the same sample in a study of ipilimumab plus nivolumab after autologous stem cell transplantation. Using immunoSEQ multiplex PCR, the repertoire was profiled, and TCRdb retains in-frame clones only, with some absent. This sample yields around 19,000 clones, of which over 75% are seen a single time; more than 6.5% belongs to the top ten. This sample comprised PBMCs, obtained in a trial of ipilimumab plus nivolumab as post-transplant consolidation. All receptors derive from a male donor with diffuse large B-cell lymphoma.

The chain employs TRBV7-3 and TRBJ2-3, with 8 bases that match TRBD2. This CDR3 is 14 amino acids long. Germline V gene lookup returns CDR1 SGHTA and CDR2 FQGTGA. The V segment lost 5 bases and the J segment 6 bases; nucleotides outside the gene matches: 7. The CDR3 region is CASSTSGGGDTQYF. The CDR3 DNA reads TGTGCCAGCAGCACCAGCGGGGGTGGTGATACGCAGTATTTT.

The rearrangement links TRBV30 to TRBJ1-4, with TRBD1 identical over 9 bases. V was clipped by 0 bases and J by 14 bases; unmatched bases: 7. The germline CDR1 and CDR2 sequences are GTSNPN and SVGIG (reference sequence). The CDR3 has 13 residues. CDR3 sequence (DNA): TGTGCCTGGAGTGTCGGGACAGGGCGAGTGCTGTTTTTT. Amino acid sequence: CAWSVGTGRVLFF.

The genes are TRBV7-6 and TRBJ2-3; no clear D. The germline gives CDR1 SGHVS, CDR2 FNYEAQ. The length of the CDR3 is 13 residues. The germline V and J ends were trimmed by 1 base and 4 bases, with 6 bases remaining between them. As DNA, the CDR3 is TGTGCCAGCAGCTTAGGGAGATCAGATACGCAGTATTTT. Translation gives CASSLGRSDTQYF.

The chain employs TRBV27 and TRBJ1-4, with D perhaps matching TRBD1 (5 bases). Germline V gene data show CDR1 as MNHEY and CDR2 as SMNVEV (reference sequence). V lost 3 bases, J lost 4 bases, and 12 bases lay in between. This CDR3 region has 15 residues. The CDR3 reads CASSLFGANNEKLFF. CDR3 sequence (DNA): TGTGCCAGCAGTTTGTTCGGGGCTAATAATGAAAAACTGTTTTTT.

The V and J genes are TRBV21-1 and TRBJ2-5; the listed D gene, TRBD2, was not tested against the DNA. TRBV21-1 is reported as a pseudogene. There are 16 residues in the CDR3. The CDR3 here is CASSKDPAGGGETQYF. CDR3 DNA sequence: TGTGCCAGCAGCAAAGATCCAGCGGGGGGCGGAGAGACCCAGTACTTC.

The rearrangement uses TRBV7-9 and TRBJ2-7; no reliable D call. The CDR3 length is 13 residues. The V gene's germline CDR1 is SEHNR and CDR2 FQNEAQ (reference sequence). V was trimmed by 5 bases and J by 0 bases, leaving 8 bases between them. CDR3 loop: CASSDGSSYEQYF. In DNA, the CDR3 is TGTGCCAGCAGCGACGGGTCCTCCTACGAGCAGTACTTC.

V is TRBV19 and J is TRBJ2-4; D is undetermined. The ends were cut back, 5 bases at V and 8 bases at J, with 13 bases in the middle. The germline CDR1 and CDR2 sequences are LNHDA and SQIVND (reference sequence). The length of the CDR3 is 13 residues. The CDR3 protein is CASSQLIGDIQYF. The DNA for the CDR3 is TGTGCCAGTAGTCAACTTATTGGGGACATTCAGTACTTC.

The chain uses TRBV9 and TRBJ2-1; 15 nucleotides match TRBD2. The J segment lost 4 bases and the V segment lost 3 bases, leaving 5 bases of the junction unmatched. The CDR3 spans 17 residues. Germline V gene sequence: CDR1 SGDLS, CDR2 YYNGEE. CDR3: CASSGGLAGGQYNEQFF. The CDR3, as DNA: TGTGCCAGCAGCGGCGGACTAGCGGGGGGGCAATACAATGAGCAGTTCTTC.

The CDR3 DNA follows: TGTGCCAGCAGTTTGCCCCGGGACAGGGGGTACGAGCAGTACTTC. Translating it yields CASSLPRDRGYEQYF. The rearrangement joins TRBV28 to TRBJ2-5; 11 bases match TRBD1. Judging by the DNA end, TRBJ2-7 fits better; the J call may be wrong. Germline CDR1 is MDHEN and CDR2 is SYDVKM. This CDR3 is 15 amino acids long.

This sequence joins TRBV19 and TRBJ1-5, with TRBD1 matching 8 bases. The V segment lost 7 bases and the J segment 6 bases; nucleotides outside the gene matches: 5. In germline, CDR1 is LNHDA, CDR2 SQIVND (reference sequence). This CDR3 has 13 residues. CDR3 sequence reads: CASTSDRGQPQHF. CDR3 in DNA: TGTGCCAGTACCTCCGACAGGGGTCAGCCCCAGCATTTT.

The chain employs TRBV12-5 and TRBJ2-3; a possible D gene is TRBD1 (5 bases). Germline V gene sequence: CDR1 LGHNT, CDR2 FRNRAP. There are 16 residues in the CDR3. The V end lost 1 base, the J end lost 2 bases, and 13 bases lay between the germline ends. The CDR3 region is CASGLAADRHTDTQYF. CDR3 bases: TGTGCTAGTGGTTTGGCGGCAGACAGACACACAGATACGCAGTATTTT.

The chain combines TRBV6-1 with TRBJ1-2, with D maybe TRBD1 (6 bases). The CDR3 has 15 amino acids. With 1 base removed from V and 4 bases from J, the gap between germline ends came to 13 bases. The germline V gene encodes CDR1 MNHNS and CDR2 SASEGT. The CDR3 region has the DNA TGTGCCAGCAGTGAAGAGGGGGGGCCGGGCTATGGCTACACCTTC. Its translation is CASSEEGGPGYGYTF.

This chain links TRBV6-5 with TRBJ2-3; TRBD1 agrees at 7 bases. J gave up 2 bases and V 10 bases, and 3 bases lay outside the gene matches. Germline assignment: CDR1 MNHEY and CDR2 SVGAGI. The CDR3 extends over 12 amino acids. CDR3 bases: TGTGCCATAGGGGGCACCACAGATACGCAGTATTTT. Protein product: CAIGGTTDTQYF.

The CDR3 nucleotides read TGCAGTGCTCGGAATTCCTACGAGCAGTACTTC. This translates into CSARNSYEQYF. The J gene is TRBJ2-7, the V gene TRBV20-1, with D unclear. Deletions cut 5 bases from V and 1 base from J, with 6 bases between. This CDR3 spans 11 amino acids. Per germline, CDR1 DFQATT and CDR2 SNEGSKA (reference sequence).